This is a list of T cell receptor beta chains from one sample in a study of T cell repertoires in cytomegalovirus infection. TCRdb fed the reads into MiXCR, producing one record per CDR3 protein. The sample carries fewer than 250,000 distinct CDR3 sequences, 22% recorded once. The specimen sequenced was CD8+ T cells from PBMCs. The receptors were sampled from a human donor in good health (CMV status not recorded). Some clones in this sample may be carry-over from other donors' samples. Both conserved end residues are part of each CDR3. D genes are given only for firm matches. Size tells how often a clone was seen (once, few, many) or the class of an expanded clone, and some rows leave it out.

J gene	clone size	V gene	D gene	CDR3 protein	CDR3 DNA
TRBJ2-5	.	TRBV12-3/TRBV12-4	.	CASSLGPVQETQYF	TGTGCCAGCAGTTTAGGGCCCGTTCAAGAGACCCAGTACTTC
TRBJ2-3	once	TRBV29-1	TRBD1	CSVEYRGLTDTQYF	TGCAGCGTTGAATACAGGGGTCTGACAGATACGCAGTATTTT
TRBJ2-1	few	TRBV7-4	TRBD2	CASSLALADYNEQFF	TGTGCCAGCAGCTTAGCGCTAGCGGATTACAATGAGCAGTTCTTC
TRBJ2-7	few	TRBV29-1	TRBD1	CSVAGGQVTNEQYF	TGCAGCGTTGCCGGGGGACAGGTTACTAACGAGCAGTACTTC
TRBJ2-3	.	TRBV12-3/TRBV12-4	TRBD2	CASSLSGGLAVADTQYF	TGTGCCAGCAGTTTAAGTGGGGGACTAGCGGTTGCAGATACGCAGTATTTT
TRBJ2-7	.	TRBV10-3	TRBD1	CATYRGGDYEQYF	TGTGCCACTTACAGGGGTGGGGACTACGAGCAGTACTTC
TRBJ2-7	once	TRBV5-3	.	CASSLGRVGDEQYF	TGTGCCAGCAGCTTGGGCAGGGTAGGCGACGAGCAGTACTTC
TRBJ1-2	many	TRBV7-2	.	CASSPFGGFYGYTF	TGTGCCAGCAGCCCGTTCGGGGGCTTCTATGGCTACACCTTC
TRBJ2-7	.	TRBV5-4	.	CASSRESSYELYF	TGTGCCAGCAGCCGGGAGAGCTCCTACGAGCTGTACTTC
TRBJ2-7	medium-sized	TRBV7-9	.	CASSSGPGRTIYEQYF	TGTGCCAGCAGCTCCGGTCCGGGTAGGACAATCTACGAGCAGTACTTC
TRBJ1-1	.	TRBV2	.	CASSFRGNILSEAFF	TGTGCCAGCAGCTTCCGGGGCAATATCCTATCTGAAGCTTTCTTT
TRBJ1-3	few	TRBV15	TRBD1	CATSRTGSGNTIYF	TGTGCCACCAGCAGGACAGGGAGCGGAAACACCATATATTTT
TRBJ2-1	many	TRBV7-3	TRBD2	CASSRTSGGGNEQFF	TGTGCCAGCAGCCGCACTAGCGGGGGGGGGAATGAGCAGTTCTTC
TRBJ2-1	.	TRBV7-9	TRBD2	CASERGIINEQFF	TGTGCCAGCGAGCGGGGGATTATCAATGAGCAGTTCTTC
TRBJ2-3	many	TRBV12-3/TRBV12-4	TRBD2	CASSSSGGSTDTQYF	TGTGCCAGCAGTTCTAGCGGGGGAAGCACAGATACGCAGTATTTT
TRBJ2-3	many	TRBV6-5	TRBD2	CASSYRASGFTDTQYF	TGTGCCAGCAGTTACCGAGCTAGCGGATTCACAGATACGCAGTATTTT
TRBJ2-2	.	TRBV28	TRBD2	CASSLYGASGGTNTGELFF	TGTGCCAGCAGTTTATACGGGGCTAGCGGGGGGACTAACACCGGGGAGCTGTTTTTT
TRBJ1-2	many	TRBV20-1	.	CSAPEGDGAFIMASTF	TGCAGTGCTCCCGAGGGCGACGGGGCTTTTATTATGGCTAGCACCTTC
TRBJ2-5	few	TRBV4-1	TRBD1	CASSQGQGMIETQYF	TGCGCCAGCAGCCAAGGACAGGGGATGATAGAGACCCAGTACTTC
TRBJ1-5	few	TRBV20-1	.	CSANPSGSYQPQHF	TGCAGTGCTAACCCTTCAGGGAGTTATCAGCCCCAGCATTTT
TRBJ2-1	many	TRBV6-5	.	CASSYSKRTARGKQFF	TGTGCCAGCAGTTACTCGAAGAGGACAGCAAGGGGAAAGCAGTTCTTC
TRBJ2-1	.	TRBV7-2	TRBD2	CASSYATGGPGNEQFF	TGTGCCAGCAGCTATGCCACGGGGGGGCCGGGGAATGAGCAGTTCTTC
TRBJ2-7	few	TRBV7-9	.	CASSPSQAFSYEQYF	TGTGCCAGCAGCCCGTCACAGGCGTTTTCCTACGAGCAGTACTTC
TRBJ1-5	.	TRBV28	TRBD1	CASRTTGYGQPQRF	TGTGCCAGCAGAACGACAGGGTACGGTCAGCCCCAGCGTTTT
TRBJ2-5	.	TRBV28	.	CASGEGQGQETQYF	TGTGCCAGCGGTGAGGGGCAAGGGCAAGAGACCCAGTACTTC
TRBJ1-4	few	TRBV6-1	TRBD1	CASSETPGQNNEKLFF	TGTGCCAGCAGCGAAACACCGGGACAGAATAATGAAAAACTGTTTTTT
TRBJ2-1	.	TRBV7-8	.	CASSLAPNPGSNEQFF	TGTGCCAGCAGCTTAGCGCCCAACCCTGGGAGCAATGAGCAGTTCTTC
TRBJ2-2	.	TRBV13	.	CASYKVGRSTGELFF	TGTGCCAGCTATAAAGTGGGGCGAAGCACCGGGGAGCTGTTTTTT
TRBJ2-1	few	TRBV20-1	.	CSARDLRGLGEQFF	TGCAGTGCTAGAGATTTGAGGGGCTTGGGTGAGCAGTTCTTC
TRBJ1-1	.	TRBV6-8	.	CASSPPGGGDTEAFF	TGTGCCAGCAGTCCTCCGGGAGGGGGGGACACTGAAGCTTTCTTT
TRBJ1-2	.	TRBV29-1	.	CSVESLEYGYTF	TGCAGCGTTGAATCCCTAGAATATGGCTACACCTTC
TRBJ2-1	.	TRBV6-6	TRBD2	CASSWGHGGDEQFF	TGTGCCAGCAGTTGGGGTCATGGGGGGGATGAGCAGTTCTTC
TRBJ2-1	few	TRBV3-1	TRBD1	CASSHRDRGLLYYNEQFF	TGTGCCAGCAGCCATAGGGACAGGGGGCTTCTTTATTACAATGAGCAGTTCTTC
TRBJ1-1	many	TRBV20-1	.	CSAKTWGNTEAFF	TGCAGTGCTAAAACCTGGGGCAACACTGAAGCTTTCTTT
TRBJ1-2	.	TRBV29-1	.	CSAVAQTAYYGYTF	TGCAGCGCCGTAGCCCAGACAGCCTACTATGGCTACACCTTC
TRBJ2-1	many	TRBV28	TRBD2	CASSSLASGGTFYNEQFF	TGTGCCAGCAGCTCCCTTGCTAGCGGGGGGACCTTTTACAATGAGCAGTTCTTC
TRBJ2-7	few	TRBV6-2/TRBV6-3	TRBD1	CASSPGGIREQYF	TGTGCCAGCAGTCCAGGGGGTATTCGGGAGCAGTACTTC
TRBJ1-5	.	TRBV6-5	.	CASSWAQSQPQHF	TGTGCCAGCAGTTGGGCCCAAAGCCAGCCCCAGCATTTT
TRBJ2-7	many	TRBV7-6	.	CASSGIFSYEQYF	TGTGCCAGCTCAGGCATTTTCTCCTACGAGCAGTACTTC
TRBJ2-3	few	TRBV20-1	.	CSARAGRTDTQYF	TGCAGTGCCAGGGCGGGCAGGACCGATACGCAGTATTTT
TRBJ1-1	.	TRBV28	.	CASSLWPGGNTEAFF	TGTGCCAGCAGTTTATGGCCGGGGGGAAATACTGAAGCTTTCTTT
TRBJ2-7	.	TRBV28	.	CASSPPLGPAGEQYF	TGTGCCAGCAGTCCCCCCCTCGGCCCGGCGGGCGAGCAGTACTTC
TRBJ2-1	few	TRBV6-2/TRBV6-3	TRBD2	CASSSREGRGNEQFF	TGTGCCAGCAGTTCTAGGGAGGGCCGGGGCAATGAGCAGTTCTTC
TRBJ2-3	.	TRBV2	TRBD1	CASTRPRDRGFADTQYF	TGTGCCAGCACCCGCCCCCGGGACAGGGGTTTCGCAGATACGCAGTATTTT
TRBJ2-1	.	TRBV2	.	CASTRSGYSSYNEQFF	TGTGCCAGCACCCGATCCGGGTATAGCTCCTACAATGAGCAGTTCTTC
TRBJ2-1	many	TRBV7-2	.	CASSLGITNNEQFF	TGTGCCAGCAGCTTAGGGATTACAAACAATGAGCAGTTCTTC
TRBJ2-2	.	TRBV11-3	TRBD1	CASSSRDRGRGNTGELFF	TGTGCCAGCAGCTCACGGGACAGGGGGAGAGGGAACACCGGGGAGCTGTTTTTT
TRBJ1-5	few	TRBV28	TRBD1	CASSFVTGGLGNQPQHF	TGTGCCAGCAGTTTTGTGACAGGGGGCTTAGGCAATCAGCCCCAGCATTTT
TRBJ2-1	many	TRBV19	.	CASSWGVNEQFF	TGTGCCAGTAGTTGGGGGGTCAATGAGCAGTTCTTC